The 16 T cell receptor beta chains reported below all come from one sample, sequenced in a study of technical replicates of blood from a handful of donors. Assay used: immunoSEQ multiplex PCR; TCRdb lists only in-frame clones, some missing. Among 60,000 to 70,000 clones, approximately 86% were seen once, and the ten largest hold approximately 4.8%. The sample taken for sequencing was PBMCs. The receptors here all came from a human donor in good health. Some clones in this sample may be carry-over from other donors' samples.

The chain employs TRBV28 and TRBJ2-7, with TRBD1 matching over 7 bases. This CDR3 has 14 amino acids. Germline assignment: CDR1 MDHEN and CDR2 SYDVKM. With V trimmed by 6 bases and J by 2 bases, 7 bases remained unmatched. The CDR3 DNA is TGTGCCAGCAGCCAAGGGGGCCAGGCCTACGAGCAGTACTTC. This codes for CASSQGGQAYEQYF.

V and J are TRBV7-8 and TRBJ1-1; TRBD1 agrees at 7 bases. Germline values: CDR1 SGHVS, CDR2 FQNEAQ. The CDR3 is made up of 13 amino acids. V lost 5 bases to trimming and J lost 4 bases; unmatched junction nucleotides: 4. DNA for the CDR3: TGTGCCAGCAGCCTCACAGGGGTCACTGAAGCTTTCTTT. This gives the protein CASSLTGVTEAFF.

This chain uses TRBV9 with TRBJ2-1; TRBD2 aligns across 7 bases. The CDR3 is made up of 16 amino acids. J lost 7 bases, V lost 0 bases, and 10 bases had no gene match. Per germline, CDR1 SGDLS and CDR2 YYNGEE. CDR3 DNA: TGTGCCAGCAGCGTAGCGGCTAGCGGTGTGTGGAATGAGCAGTTCTTC. It encodes CASSVAASGVWNEQFF.

This clone was counted a few times. V and J are TRBV7-9 and TRBJ1-3, with 7 positions matching TRBD1. Germline V gene lookup returns CDR1 SEHNR and CDR2 FQNEAQ (reference sequence). Trimming cost V 2 bases and J 4 bases; bases outside gene matches: 5. CDR3 length: 15 residues. CDR3 region: CASSLYRGVGNTIYF. DNA of the CDR3: TGTGCCAGCAGCTTATACAGGGGAGTCGGAAACACCATATATTTT.

This sequence joins TRBV20-1 and TRBJ1-1; D is uncertain. Germline V gene lookup returns CDR1 DFQATT and CDR2 SNEGSKA (reference sequence). Trimming took off 6 bases at V and 1 base at J, with 6 bases between the two ends. CDR3 length: 11 amino acids. This CDR3 is CSAPGNTEAFF. The CDR3 DNA follows: TGCAGTGCCCCGGGGAACACTGAAGCTTTCTTT.

The table lists this clone with many counts. Other DNA variants within this sample encode the same CDR3. The rearrangement links TRBV5-1 to TRBJ2-1; 9 bases map to TRBD2. V lost 3 bases to trimming and J lost 4 bases; unmatched junction nucleotides: 2. This CDR3 comprises 14 residues. Germline V lookup: CDR1 SGHRS, CDR2 YFSETQ. As DNA, the CDR3 is TGCGCCAGCAGCTCCAGCGGGGGGTACAATGAGCAGTTCTTC. Translated: CASSSSGGYNEQFF.

The chain couples TRBV19 to TRBJ1-5; D remains unclear. Germline values: CDR1 LNHDA, CDR2 SQIVND (reference sequence). The CDR3 runs 10 residues. Trimming pared 7 bases from V and 9 bases from J, leaving 7 bases between. In DNA form, the CDR3 reads TGTGCCAGTAACCACGGGCCCCAGCATTTT. Its translation is CASNHGPQHF.

The rearrangement uses TRBV6-1 and TRBJ2-5; 7 nucleotides line up with TRBD2. The CDR3 loop spans 14 amino acids. Losses at the gene ends were 7 bases for V and 5 bases for J; bases not matched to a gene: 10. Germline V gene lookup returns CDR1 MNHNS and CDR2 SASEGT. The CDR3 loop reads CASMAGEVGETQYF. The CDR3 DNA reads TGTGCCAGCATGGCGGGAGAGGTCGGGGAGACCCAGTACTTC.

This chain connects TRBV19 to TRBJ2-3, with 8 bases fitting TRBD2. The CDR3 consists of 16 residues. J gave up 1 base and V 6 bases, and 9 bases lay outside the gene matches. CDR1 is LNHDA and CDR2 is SQIVND in the germline V gene (reference sequence). The CDR3 is CASRSSGLGRTDTQYF. The CDR3 DNA is TGTGCCAGTAGGAGTTCGGGACTAGGTCGCACAGATACGCAGTATTTT.

CDR3 in amino acids: CASTPYGGRGTDTQYF. The CDR3 DNA reads as TGTGCCAGCACCCCTTACGGGGGGCGTGGCACAGATACGCAGTATTTT. The V and J genes are TRBV27 and TRBJ2-3; weak D call: TRBD2 (7 bases). Germline CDR1 reads MNHEY; CDR2 reads SMNVEV (reference sequence). V dropped 7 bases and J dropped 1 base, with 18 bases sitting between them. The CDR3 loop spans 16 amino acids.

CDR3 region: CASSLGHRTYEQYF. CDR3 nucleotide sequence: TGTGCCAGCAGCCTTGGCCACAGAACCTACGAGCAGTACTTC. V and J are TRBV7-2 and TRBJ2-7, with D unresolved. The CDR3 sequence is 14 residues long. Germline loops: CDR1 SGHTA, CDR2 FQGNSA. V was clipped by 5 bases and J by 2 bases, with 13 bases between them.

The chain couples TRBV7-2 to TRBJ2-3; tentative D call: TRBD2 (5 bases). Germline CDR1 and CDR2: SGHTA and FQGNSA. There are 13 residues in the CDR3. With 5 bases removed from V and 2 bases from J, the gap between germline ends came to 8 bases. This CDR3 reads CASSLGLTDTQYF. Written as DNA, the CDR3 is TGTGCCAGCAGCCTCGGACTCACAGATACGCAGTATTTT.

The rearrangement joins TRBV7-9 to TRBJ1-2, with TRBD1 as a possible D gene (6 bases). Per germline, CDR1 SEHNR and CDR2 FQNEAQ (reference sequence). This CDR3 has 16 amino acids. V lost 5 bases and J 7 bases, leaving 23 bases between the germline ends. CDR3 DNA sequence: TGTGCCAGCAGCCCCAGGGACACCGATTTGTCCACTGGCTACACCTTC. It specifies CASSPRDTDLSTGYTF.

The J gene is TRBJ2-7, the V gene TRBV6-1; 8 bases are a match to TRBD1. The V gene's germline CDR1 is MNHNS and CDR2 SASEGT. This CDR3 is 15 amino acids long. J gave up 2 bases and V 3 bases, and 6 bases lay outside the gene matches. The DNA for the CDR3 is TGTGCCAGCAGTGAGATAGGACAGGGACCCTACGAGCAGTACTTC. As protein: CASSEIGQGPYEQYF.

The J gene is TRBJ2-1, the V gene TRBV18, with 7 positions matching TRBD2. This CDR3 comprises 13 residues. In germline, CDR1 is KGHSH, CDR2 LQKENI. Losses at the gene ends were 6 bases for V and 11 bases for J; bases not matched to a gene: 10. The CDR3 spells CASSPIREGKQFF. Written as DNA, the CDR3 is TGTGCCAGCTCGCCGATCAGGGAGGGCAAGCAGTTCTTC.

The chain carries TRBV10-2 and TRBJ2-1; 9 bases are shared with TRBD2. Germline trimming cut 6 bases from V and 2 bases from J; bases unmatched to any gene: 5. The CDR3 runs to 15 residues. Germline values: CDR1 WSHSY, CDR2 SAAADI. The CDR3 spells CASRDERGAYNEQFF. CDR3 in DNA: TGCGCCAGCAGAGATGAGCGGGGGGCCTACAATGAGCAGTTCTTC.